This TCR beta chain comes out of a study of response to subunit inactivated influenza vaccine. At least ten counts were recorded for this clonotype. Trimming took 2 bases from V and 5 from J, leaving 11 bases between them. Germline values: CDR1 SGDLS, CDR2 YYNGEE. The CDR3 runs to 14 residues. TCRdb itself ran the RT-PCR reads through MiXCR, one entry per CDR3 protein. The sample lists over 150,000 distinct CDR3 sequences; roughly a tenth were seen once. Specimen: non-naive T cells sorted from PBMCs, collected more than 35 days after vaccination. The source is a man over 45 who received an inactivated influenza vaccine. J is TRBJ1-5 and V is TRBV9, with D hard to call. The CDR3 sequence is CASSVDAGYQPQHF. The CDR3 DNA reads as TGTGCCAGCAGCGTGGACGCCGGGTATCAGCCCCAGCATTTT.